This T cell receptor (beta chain) is drawn from a study of T cell changes during pregnancy in multiple sclerosis. V was pared by 0 bases and J by 9 bases, with 9 bases between. Germline V gives CDR1 SGHDN, CDR2 FVKESK. CDR3 length: 12 amino acids. Method: immunoSEQ multiplex PCR; TCRdb's copy keeps in-frame clones and lacks some. The sample records around 30,000 clones, 90% to 95% being singletons. The source material was CD4+ T cells from peripheral blood mononuclear cells, sampled after pregnancy. The chain couples TRBV14 to TRBJ2-7; D remains unclear. The receptor comes from a female donor with multiple sclerosis, enrolled in a pregnancy study. CDR3 bases: TGTGCCAGCAGCCAAGATTGGGCCGGGCAGTACTTC. This encodes CASSQDWAGQYF.